Listed below are T cell receptor beta chains from one sample, sequenced in a study of response to subunit inactivated influenza vaccine. TCRdb processed the RT-PCR reads anew with MiXCR; each CDR3 protein has one entry. The table lists about 800,000 distinct CDR3 sequences, around 21% of them singletons. The sequenced sample was PBMCs from blood, obtained more than 4 days after vaccination. These receptors were taken from a man aged 50 to 59 who received an inactivated influenza vaccine. Both conserved end residues are part of each CDR3. A D gene is named only where the DNA matches it firmly. Clone size is stated in some rows and not others, as once, few, many or a class when expanded.

clone_size j_call v_call d_call cdr3_nt cdr3_aa
. TRBJ2-5 TRBV11-2 . TGTGCCAGCAGCTTGCAGGGAAGTCGAGAGACCCAGTACTTC CASSLQGSRETQYF
. TRBJ1-1 TRBV6-5 . TGTGCCAGCAGTTACCGGGCGGAGAACACTGAAGCTTTCTTT CASSYRAENTEAFF
. TRBJ2-5 TRBV2 . TGTGCCAGCAGTGAAGATGAGGTCCAAGAGACCCAGTACTTC CASSEDEVQETQYF
few TRBJ2-7 TRBV7-2 . TGTGCCAGCAGCCCATGGAACAGGGTTCCCTACGAGCAGTACTTC CASSPWNRVPYEQYF
. TRBJ2-1 TRBV24-1 . TGTGCCACCAGTGATTCGGGGGGCCATTCCTACAATGAGCAGTTCTTC CATSDSGGHSYNEQFF
few TRBJ2-5 TRBV20-1 . TGCAGTGCTTTCCCAGGGGTGCAGGCAGAGACCCAGTACTTC CSAFPGVQAETQYF
few TRBJ1-2 TRBV7-2 . TGTGCCAGCAGCTTATCCAGGGGTTTTGACTATGGCTACACCTTC CASSLSRGFDYGYTF
few TRBJ2-3 TRBV27 . TGTGCCAGCTCCACCACTGGGGGGATGGCAGATACGCAGTATTTT CASSTTGGMADTQYF
few TRBJ1-2 TRBV12-3/TRBV12-4 . TGTGCCAGCAGTCCCCCGGGGAGGGTGGCTGGCTACACCTTC CASSPPGRVAGYTF
few TRBJ2-1 TRBV12-3/TRBV12-4 . TGTGCCAGCAGCCGAAATAACAACAATGAGCAGTTCTTC CASSRNNNNEQFF
many TRBJ2-7 TRBV29-1 . TGCAGCGGCCGCTACACCAGCTACGAGCAGTACTTC CSGRYTSYEQYF
few TRBJ2-7 TRBV14 TRBD1 TGTGCCAGCAGCCTGACAGGGTTGTTAGACGAGCAGTACTTC CASSLTGLLDEQYF
. TRBJ2-7 TRBV15 TRBD2 TGTGCCACCAGCCCTGGGACTAGTTCCCACGAGCAGTACTTC CATSPGTSSHEQYF
few TRBJ2-1 TRBV5-1 TRBD1 TGCGCCAGCAGCTTGGGACAGGGGGTAGGCAATGAGCAGTTCTTC CASSLGQGVGNEQFF
once TRBJ2-1 TRBV20-1 TRBD2 TGCAGTGCTAGGGGGACTAGCGAAACCTCCTACAATGAGCAGTTCTTC CSARGTSETSYNEQFF
few TRBJ1-4 TRBV2 . TGTGCCAGTTTCGGCAGGGGCCACCCACGGGAGGGGCTGTTTTTT CASFGRGHPREGLFF
. TRBJ2-7 TRBV28 . TGTGCCAGCAGCTTTAGGGCTACCCCCTACGAGCAGTACTTC CASSFRATPYEQYF
. TRBJ2-7 TRBV27 . TGTGCCACCCGCCACCGGGCGCACTACGAGCAGTACTTC CATRHRAHYEQYF
. TRBJ2-7 TRBV7-9 . TGTGCCAGCAGCGCGGGACCGAACAACTACGAGCAGTACTTC CASSAGPNNYEQYF
few TRBJ2-7 TRBV20-1 . TGCAGTGCCCCCGACTCAGCCTACGAGCAGTACTTC CSAPDSAYEQYF
few TRBJ2-3 TRBV2 . TGTGCCAGCAGTACCCTCACAGATACGCAGTATTTT CASSTLTDTQYF
few TRBJ2-3 TRBV10-1 TRBD1 TGCGCCAGCAGTGATACCCAGGGGGGCACAGATACGCAGTATTTT CASSDTQGGTDTQYF
. TRBJ1-4 TRBV7-2 . TGTGCCAGCAGCTCTCGAGGACGAGATGAAAAACTGTTTTTT CASSSRGRDEKLFF
few TRBJ2-7 TRBV7-2 TRBD1 TGTGCCAGCAGCCCGGATGGGACAGCCTCCTACGAGCAGTACTTC CASSPDGTASYEQYF
. TRBJ2-1 TRBV27 TRBD2 TGTGCCAGCAGTTTATGGCGCGGGGGGGCGTCCAATGAGCAGTTCTTC CASSLWRGGASNEQFF
few TRBJ1-2 TRBV29-1 TRBD1 TGCAGCGTGCGACCCCCGGCAGGGGGCGACTATGGCTACACCTTC CSVRPPAGGDYGYTF
. TRBJ2-2 TRBV7-7 TRBD1 TGTGCTAGCAGCACAATACAGGGGACGCACGCCGGGGAGCTGTTTTTT CASSTIQGTHAGELFF
. TRBJ2-3 TRBV7-6 TRBD2 TGTGCCAGCAGCTTAGAGTCCGGACTAGCGAGCACAGATACGCAGTATTTT CASSLESGLASTDTQYF
few TRBJ2-5 TRBV28 . TGTGCCAGCAGGGGGGCAGGGAGAGAGACCCAGTACTTC CASRGAGRETQYF
. TRBJ2-2 TRBV12-3/TRBV12-4 . TGTGCCAGCAGCCTCCCCGAGGTGGCCGGGGAGCTGTTTTTT CASSLPEVAGELFF
few TRBJ2-2 TRBV4-1 . TGCGCCAGCAGCCTTAGGGGGACCGAGGGTACCGGGGAGCTGTTTTTT CASSLRGTEGTGELFF
many TRBJ2-3 TRBV20-1 . TGCAGTGCTAGAGCTAGTGGAGAAGACCCCTACACAGATACGCAGTATTTT CSARASGEDPYTDTQYF
many TRBJ2-7 TRBV6-2/TRBV6-3 . TGTGCCAGCAGTTGGGCAGCATCCTACGAGCAGTACTTC CASSWAASYEQYF
many TRBJ2-3 TRBV7-9 . TGTGCCAGCAGCTTAGCGCTAGCTAGCACAGATACGCAGTATTTT CASSLALASTDTQYF
many TRBJ2-7 TRBV7-8 TRBD1 TGTGCCAGCAGCCGACAGGGGGGGTACGAGCAGTACTTC CASSRQGGYEQYF
. TRBJ2-7 TRBV5-1 . TGCGCCAGCAGCTCGTCCGGAGACAGCCCTCTCCTCGGGCAGTACTTC CASSSSGDSPLLGQYF
few TRBJ2-3 TRBV11-2 TRBD1 TGTGCCAGCAGCTTGGCAGGACAGGGATTGCAAGATACGCAGTATTTT CASSLAGQGLQDTQYF
few TRBJ1-1 TRBV28 . TGTGCCAGCAGTTTCTACTGGGATGTGACTGAAGCTTTCTTT CASSFYWDVTEAFF
few TRBJ2-2 TRBV24-1 . TGTGCCACCAGCGATCCCAACAGGTTAAACACCGGGGAGCTGTTTTTT CATSDPNRLNTGELFF
. TRBJ2-3 TRBV20-1 . TGCAGTGCTAGTTCCTACGACAGGCCCACAGATACGCAGTATTTT CSASSYDRPTDTQYF
. TRBJ1-4 TRBV7-8 TRBD1 TGTGCCAGCAGCGCCCACGGACAGGGCGGCGAAAAACTGTTTTTT CASSAHGQGGEKLFF
few TRBJ2-7 TRBV5-5 . TGTGCCAGCAGCGAGGACAATATCTCCTACGAGCAGTACTTC CASSEDNISYEQYF
few TRBJ2-3 TRBV18 . TGTGCCAGCTCACCGACATATGGTGGCGGAGATACGCAGTATTTT CASSPTYGGGDTQYF
. TRBJ2-3 TRBV11-2 TRBD2 TGTGCCAGCAGCTTAGGGGCTAGCGGTACCTTAGGTGATACGCAGTATTTT CASSLGASGTLGDTQYF
. TRBJ2-3 TRBV13 . TGTGCCAGCAGCGTCGCCGGGACTCCGGGGATTACGAGGGGTACAGATACGCAGTATTTT CASSVAGTPGITRGTDTQYF
. TRBJ2-3 TRBV6-5 . TGTGCCAGCAGTTATGGGGGAGCAATAGGTGATACGCAGTATTTT CASSYGGAIGDTQYF
. TRBJ1-2 TRBV9 . TGTGCCAGCAGCGTAGAATCCGCAGTCTATGGCTACACCTTC CASSVESAVYGYTF
. TRBJ2-1 TRBV4-2 TRBD1 TGTGCCAGCAGCCGAGGAGGGACAGGGGCGCCAGGAGGGTTCTTC CASSRGGTGAPGGFF
few TRBJ1-1 TRBV12-3/TRBV12-4 . TGTGCCAGTGCAAAGGGGCAGCGCGCCGCTTTCTTT CASAKGQRAAFF
few TRBJ2-3 TRBV29-1 TRBD2 TGCAGCGTTGAAGAAGGCTGGACTAGCGGGGAGACAGATACGCAGTATTTT CSVEEGWTSGETDTQYF
few TRBJ2-7 TRBV27 . TGTGCCAGCAGTTTATCGCGTAGGGGGTGGTACGAGCAGTACTTC CASSLSRRGWYEQYF
few TRBJ2-1 TRBV20-1 . TGCAGTGCTAGAGGACGGGAGAGCTCCTACAATGAGCAGTTCTTC CSARGRESSYNEQFF
. TRBJ1-1 TRBV20-1 . TGCAGTGCTACCCCGACAGTTATGAACACTGAAGCTTTCTTT CSATPTVMNTEAFF
. TRBJ1-3 TRBV3-1 . TGTGCCAGCAGCCAGGGGTGGAGCCACTCTGGAAACACCATATATTTT CASSQGWSHSGNTIYF
few TRBJ2-1 TRBV28 TRBD2 TGTGCCAGCAGTTTGATTACTAGCGGACCATACAATGAGCAGTTCTTC CASSLITSGPYNEQFF
few TRBJ1-4 TRBV20-1 . TGCAGTGCTCCTGAAGGATCAACTAATGAAAAACTGTTTTTT CSAPEGSTNEKLFF
few TRBJ2-1 TRBV12-3/TRBV12-4 . TGTGCCAGCAGTTTCCGGGACAACTTTTACAATGAGCAGTTCTTC CASSFRDNFYNEQFF